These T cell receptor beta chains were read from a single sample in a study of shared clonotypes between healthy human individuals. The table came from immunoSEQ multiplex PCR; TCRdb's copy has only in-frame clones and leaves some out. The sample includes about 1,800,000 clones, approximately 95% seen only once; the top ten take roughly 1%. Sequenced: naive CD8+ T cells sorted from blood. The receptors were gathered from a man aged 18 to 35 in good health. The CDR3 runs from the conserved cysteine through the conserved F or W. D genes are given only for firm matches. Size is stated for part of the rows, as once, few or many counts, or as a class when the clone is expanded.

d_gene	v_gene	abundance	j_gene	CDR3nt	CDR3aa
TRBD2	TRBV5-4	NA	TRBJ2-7	TGTGCCAGCAGCTCGGGACTAAGCTACGAGCAGTACTTC	CASSSGLSYEQYF
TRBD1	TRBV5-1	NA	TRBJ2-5	TGCGCCAGCAGCTTGGTGGCAGGGGGTCGGGAGACCCAGTACTTC	CASSLVAGGRETQYF
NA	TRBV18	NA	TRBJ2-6	TGTGCCAGCTCACAGACTATGAGCTCTGGGGCCAACGTCCTGACTTTC	CASSQTMSSGANVLTF
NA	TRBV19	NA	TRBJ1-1	TGTGCCAGTCAGGCCTCGGGGGGGACTGAAGCTTTCTTT	CASQASGGTEAFF
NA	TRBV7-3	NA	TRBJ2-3	TGTGCCAGCAGCTTATTCGGCAGTCCAACTAGCACAGATACGCAGTATTTT	CASSLFGSPTSTDTQYF
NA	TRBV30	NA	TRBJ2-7	TGTGCCTGGAGCATTCTGGACTTTATACTCCACGAGCAGTACTTC	CAWSILDFILHEQYF
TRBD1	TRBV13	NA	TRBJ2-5	TGTGCCAGCAAACAGGGGAGCCAAGAGACCCAGTACTTC	CASKQGSQETQYF
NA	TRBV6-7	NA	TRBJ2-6	TGTGCCAGCAGTTTTAACTGGCGTCAAAGTCGGGCCAACGTCCTGACTTTC	CASSFNWRQSRANVLTF
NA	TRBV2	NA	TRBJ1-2	TGTGCCAGCAGACCCGACGGGGGACACTATGGCTACACCTTC	CASRPDGGHYGYTF
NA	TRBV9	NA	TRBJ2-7	TGTGCCAGCAGCGTAGCCGACCACTACGAGCAGTACTTC	CASSVADHYEQYF
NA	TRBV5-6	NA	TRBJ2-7	TGTGCCAGCAGCTTGGTTGAGGGCGACGAGCAGTACTTC	CASSLVEGDEQYF
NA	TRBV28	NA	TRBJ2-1	TGTGCCAGCAGTTTCCCGGGGAACTGGGATGAGCAGTTCTTC	CASSFPGNWDEQFF
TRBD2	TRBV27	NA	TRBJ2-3	TGTGCCAGCAGTTTATGGGGGGGTGGAGATACGCAGTATTTT	CASSLWGGGDTQYF
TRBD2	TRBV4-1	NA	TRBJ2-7	TGCGCCAGCAGCCTGGCTAGCGGGAATTACCGGCCCTACGAGCAGTACTTC	CASSLASGNYRPYEQYF
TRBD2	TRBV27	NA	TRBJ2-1	TGTGCCAGCAGTTTATTGCGGGGGGACAATGAGCAGTTCTTC	CASSLLRGDNEQFF
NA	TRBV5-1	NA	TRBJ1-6	TGCGCCAGCAGCTTGGACCCCGGGGGCGCATCACCCCTCCACTTT	CASSLDPGGASPLHF
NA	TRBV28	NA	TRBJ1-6	TGTGCCAGCAGCTATAGCTCCTATAATTCACCCCTCCACTTT	CASSYSSYNSPLHF
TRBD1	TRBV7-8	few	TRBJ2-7	TGTGCCAGCAGCCCCGTGACAGGGCCCTACGAGCAGTACTTC	CASSPVTGPYEQYF
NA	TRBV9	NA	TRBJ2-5	TGTGCCAGCAGCGGTCAAGAGACCCAGTACTTC	CASSGQETQYF
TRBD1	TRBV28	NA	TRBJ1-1	TGTGCCAGCAGTTTGACAGGGATGGACACTGAAGCTTTCTTT	CASSLTGMDTEAFF
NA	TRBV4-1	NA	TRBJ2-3	TGCGCCAGCAGCCAAGGGATTAGCCCGTGGGACACAGATACGCAGTATTTT	CASSQGISPWDTDTQYF
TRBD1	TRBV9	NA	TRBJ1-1	TGTGCCAGCAGCCCGTCCGGGACAGGGGGCTTGGCTTTCTTT	CASSPSGTGGLAFF
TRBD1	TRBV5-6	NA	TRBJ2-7	TGTGCCAGCAGCTTCGATGATACAGGGGGAGGATACGAGCAGTACTTC	CASSFDDTGGGYEQYF
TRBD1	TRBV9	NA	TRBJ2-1	TGTGCCAGCAGCGTACAGGCAGGGGGCGGAATAGGCGACAATGAGCAGTTCTTC	CASSVQAGGGIGDNEQFF
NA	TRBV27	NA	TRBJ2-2	TGTGCCAGCGGAGTAGCGGACACCGGGGAGCTGTTTTTT	CASGVADTGELFF
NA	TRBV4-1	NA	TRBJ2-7	TGCGCCAGCAGCCAACGGCGGGGCTACGAGCAGTACTTC	CASSQRRGYEQYF
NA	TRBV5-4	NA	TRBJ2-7	TGTGCCAGCAGCTCGGGTGTTCCTTACGAGCAGTACTTC	CASSSGVPYEQYF
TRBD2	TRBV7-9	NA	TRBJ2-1	TGTGCCAGCGGGGGGGCCTACAATGAGCAGTTCTTC	CASGGAYNEQFF
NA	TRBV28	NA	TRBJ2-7	TGTGCCAGCAGTCCCCTCCCTTCTAGGTACGAGCAGTACTTC	CASSPLPSRYEQYF
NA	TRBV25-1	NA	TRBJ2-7	TGTGCCAGCAGTATACAGGAGGTGGGGGGCGAGCAGTACTTC	CASSIQEVGGEQYF
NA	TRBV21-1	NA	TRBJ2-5	TGTGCCAGCAGCATCCCAGCGGGAGTTTGCGAGACCCAGTACTTC	CASSIPAGVCETQYF
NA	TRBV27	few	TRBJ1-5	TGTGCCAGCGGGTATCAGCCCCAGCATTTT	CASGYQPQHF
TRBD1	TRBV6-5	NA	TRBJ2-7	TGTGCCAGCAGTCGCTTGGGACAGGGGACGGACGAGCAGTACTTC	CASSRLGQGTDEQYF
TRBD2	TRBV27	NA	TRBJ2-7	TGTGCCAGCAGAGCCGGGACTAGCGGGACCTACGAGCAGTACTTC	CASRAGTSGTYEQYF
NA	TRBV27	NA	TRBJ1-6	TGTGCCAGCAGTACAGGAATGGGCTCCTATAATTCACCCCTCCACTTT	CASSTGMGSYNSPLHF
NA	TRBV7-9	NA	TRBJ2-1	TGTGCCAGCAGCTTACGTTCCGGGGGGCCGGCCTACAATGAGCAGTTCTTC	CASSLRSGGPAYNEQFF
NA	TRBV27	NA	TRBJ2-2	TGTGCCAGCAGTTTATTATCACCGATGAACACCGGGGAGCTGTTTTTT	CASSLLSPMNTGELFF
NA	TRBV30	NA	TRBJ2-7	TGTGCCTGGAGTCAGGGCCACGAGCAGTACTTC	CAWSQGHEQYF
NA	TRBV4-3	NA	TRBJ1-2	TGCGCCAGCAGCCAAACCCCCTCGGGGAACTATGGCTACACCTTC	CASSQTPSGNYGYTF
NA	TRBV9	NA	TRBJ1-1	TGTGCCAGCAGCGCAGGGGTGGCCACTGAAGCTTTCTTT	CASSAGVATEAFF
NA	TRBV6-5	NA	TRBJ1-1	TGTGCCAGCAGTTACAGGTGGGCGAACACTGAAGCTTTCTTT	CASSYRWANTEAFF
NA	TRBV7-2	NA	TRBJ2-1	TGTGCCAGCAGCTTAATGGCAGAGCAGTTCTTC	CASSLMAEQFF
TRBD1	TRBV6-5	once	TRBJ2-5	TGTGCCAGCAGTTACACGGTGACAGGGAAAGCGGAGACCCAGTACTTC	CASSYTVTGKAETQYF
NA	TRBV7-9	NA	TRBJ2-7	TGTGCCAGCAGCTCGGACGGCTACGAGCAGTACTTC	CASSSDGYEQYF
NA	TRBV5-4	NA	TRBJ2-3	TGTGCCAGCAGCTTTCAGGGCGGGGCAGATACGCAGTATTTT	CASSFQGGADTQYF
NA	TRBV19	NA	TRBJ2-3	TGTGCCAGTAAGGCGGGGCCCACAGATACGCAGTATTTT	CASKAGPTDTQYF
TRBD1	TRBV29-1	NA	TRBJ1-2	TGCAGCGTTACCGGGACAGGGAGTATTGTGGATGGCTACACCTTC	CSVTGTGSIVDGYTF
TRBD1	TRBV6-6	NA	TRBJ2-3	TGTGCCAGCAGTCGGACAGGGGGCAAAGATACGCAGTATTTT	CASSRTGGKDTQYF
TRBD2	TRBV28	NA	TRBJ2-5	TGTGCCAGCATCCCCGGGACTAGCCGGGAGACCCAGTACTTC	CASIPGTSRETQYF
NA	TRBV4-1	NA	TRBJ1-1	TGCGCCAGCAGCCAGGCCCACGACGGAGGAAGAACTGAAGCTTTCTTT	CASSQAHDGGRTEAFF
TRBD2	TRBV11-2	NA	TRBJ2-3	TGTGCCAGCAGCTTAGGAGCGGGAGCCGATACGCAGTATTTT	CASSLGAGADTQYF
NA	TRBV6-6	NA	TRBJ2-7	TGTGCCAGCAGTCCTTCCGACAGACCCTACGAGCAGTACTTC	CASSPSDRPYEQYF